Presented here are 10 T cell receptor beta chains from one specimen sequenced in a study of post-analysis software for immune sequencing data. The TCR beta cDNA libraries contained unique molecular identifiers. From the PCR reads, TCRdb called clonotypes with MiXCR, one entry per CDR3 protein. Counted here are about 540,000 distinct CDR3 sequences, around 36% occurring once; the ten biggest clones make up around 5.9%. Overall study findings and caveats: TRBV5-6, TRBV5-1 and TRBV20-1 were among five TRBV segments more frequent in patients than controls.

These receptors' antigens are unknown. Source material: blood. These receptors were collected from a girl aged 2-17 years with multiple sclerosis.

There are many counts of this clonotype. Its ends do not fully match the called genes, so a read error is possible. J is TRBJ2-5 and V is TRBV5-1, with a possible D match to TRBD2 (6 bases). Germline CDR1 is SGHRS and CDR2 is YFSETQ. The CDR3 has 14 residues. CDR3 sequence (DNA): TGTGCCAGCAGCCTATCCGGGGGACAAGAGACCCAGTACTTC. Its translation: CASSLSGGQETQYF.

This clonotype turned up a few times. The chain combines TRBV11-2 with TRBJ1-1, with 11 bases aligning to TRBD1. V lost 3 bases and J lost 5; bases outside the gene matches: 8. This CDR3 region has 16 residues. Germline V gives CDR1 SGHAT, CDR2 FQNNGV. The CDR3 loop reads CASSFPGQGAQTEAFF. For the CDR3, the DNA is TGTGCCAGCAGCTTCCCCGGACAGGGGGCGCAGACTGAAGCTTTCTTT.

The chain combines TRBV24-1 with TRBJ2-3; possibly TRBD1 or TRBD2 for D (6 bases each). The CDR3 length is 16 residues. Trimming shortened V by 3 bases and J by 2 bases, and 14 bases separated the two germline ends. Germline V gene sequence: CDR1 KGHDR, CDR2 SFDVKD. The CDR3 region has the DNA TGTGCCACCAGTGATCGTCTGACGGGGGCCACAGATACGCAGTATTTT. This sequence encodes CATSDRLTGATDTQYF.

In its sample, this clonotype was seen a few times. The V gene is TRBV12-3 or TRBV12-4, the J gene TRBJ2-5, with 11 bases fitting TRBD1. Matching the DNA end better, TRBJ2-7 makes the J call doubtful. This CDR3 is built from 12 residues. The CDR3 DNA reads TGTGCCAGCAGCGGGACAGGGGGCGAGCAGTACTTC. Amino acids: CASSGTGGEQYF.

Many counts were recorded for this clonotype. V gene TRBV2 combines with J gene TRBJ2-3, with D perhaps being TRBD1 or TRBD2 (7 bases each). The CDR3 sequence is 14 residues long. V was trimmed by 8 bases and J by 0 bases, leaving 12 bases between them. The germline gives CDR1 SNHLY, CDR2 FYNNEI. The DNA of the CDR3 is TGTGCCAGCGGGAGGGACAGAAGCACAGATACGCAGTATTTT. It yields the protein CASGRDRSTDTQYF.

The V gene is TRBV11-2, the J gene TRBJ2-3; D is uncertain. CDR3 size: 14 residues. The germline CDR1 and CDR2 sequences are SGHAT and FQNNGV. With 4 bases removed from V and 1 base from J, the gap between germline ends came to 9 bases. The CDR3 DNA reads TGTGCCAGCAGCTCCTTTCGGCGCACAGATACGCAGTATTTT. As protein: CASSSFRRTDTQYF.

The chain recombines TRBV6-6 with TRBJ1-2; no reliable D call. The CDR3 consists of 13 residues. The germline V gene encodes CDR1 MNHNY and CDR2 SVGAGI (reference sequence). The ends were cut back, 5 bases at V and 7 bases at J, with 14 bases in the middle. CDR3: CASSPSGLSGYTF. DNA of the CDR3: TGTGCCAGCAGTCCTTCGGGGTTGAGTGGCTACACCTTC.

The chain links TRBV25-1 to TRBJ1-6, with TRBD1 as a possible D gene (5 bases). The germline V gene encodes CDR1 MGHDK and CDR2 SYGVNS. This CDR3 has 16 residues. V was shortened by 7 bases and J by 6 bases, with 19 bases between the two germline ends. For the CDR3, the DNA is TGTGCCAGCAAAGGCCAGACAGAAGGGCGTAATTCACCCCTCCACTTT. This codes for CASKGQTEGRNSPLHF.

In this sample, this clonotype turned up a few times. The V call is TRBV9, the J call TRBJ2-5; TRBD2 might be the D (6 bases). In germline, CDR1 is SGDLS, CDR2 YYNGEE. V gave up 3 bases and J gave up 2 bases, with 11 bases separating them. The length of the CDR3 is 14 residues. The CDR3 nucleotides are TGTGCCAGCAGCGCCCTAGGGACTCAAGAGACCCAGTACTTC. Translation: CASSALGTQETQYF.

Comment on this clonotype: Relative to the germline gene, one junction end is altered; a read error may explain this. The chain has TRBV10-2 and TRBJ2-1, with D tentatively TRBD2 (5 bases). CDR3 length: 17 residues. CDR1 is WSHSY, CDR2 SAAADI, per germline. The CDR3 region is CAGSEAAGGGSYNEQFF. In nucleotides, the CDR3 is TGCGCCGGCAGTGAGGCAGCAGGCGGAGGCTCCTACAATGAGCAGTTCTTC.